One sample yielded the 32 T cell receptor beta chains listed below, sequenced in a study of blood T cell repertoires in COVID-19. Repertoires were generated with immunoSEQ multiplex PCR, while TCRdb's copy carries only in-frame clones and drops some. This table holds just under 55,000 clones, 90% found once. Material: peripheral blood. The receptors derive from a woman in her thirties or forties with active COVID-19.

This clone has just one count. V and J are TRBV5-1 and TRBJ2-5; perhaps TRBD2 as D (6 bases). Germline values: CDR1 SGHRS, CDR2 YFSETQ. V was shortened by 0 bases and J by 5 bases, with 23 bases between the two germline ends. The CDR3 has 18 residues. The DNA for the CDR3 is TGCGCCAGCAGCTTGGAAGGGGCAGCGGACTATGAATTGGAGACCCAGTACTTC. Translated: CASSLEGAADYELETQYF.

The V call is TRBV6-5, the J call TRBJ2-7; 9 bases agree with TRBD1. The CDR3 extends over 16 amino acids. J was trimmed by 5 bases and V by 2 bases; bases with no gene match: 10. CDR1 and CDR2 (germline): MNHEY, SVGAGI. The CDR3 reads CASSYEGGTGSHEQYF. Here the CDR3 DNA reads TGTGCCAGCAGTTACGAAGGCGGGACAGGGTCCCACGAGCAGTACTTC.

As DNA, the CDR3 is TGTGCCAGCACCCAGGGACAGTCTGGAAACGAGCAGTACTTC. Translated, it gives CASTQGQSGNEQYF. This chain joins TRBV9 and TRBJ2-7, with 7 bases matching TRBD1. V lost 6 bases and J lost 5; bases outside the gene matches: 11. Germline CDR1 SGDLS, CDR2 YYNGEE. This CDR3 has 14 residues.

The rearrangement links TRBV5-8 to TRBJ1-4; tentatively, D is TRBD1 (6 bases). V dropped 7 bases and J dropped 0 bases, with 13 bases sitting between them. Germline values: CDR1 SGHTS, CDR2 YDEGEE. The CDR3 is made up of 15 amino acids. CDR3: CASGTGLSTNEKLFF. In nucleotides, the CDR3 is TGTGCCAGCGGTACAGGGCTCTCAACTAATGAAAAACTGTTTTTT.

The rearrangement joins TRBV15 to TRBJ2-1; 7 bases match TRBD2. CDR3 length equals 18 residues. Trimming removed 1 base from V and 3 bases from J; junction bases left unmatched: 12. Looked up from germline, CDR1 is LNHNV and CDR2 is YYDKDF (reference sequence). As DNA, the CDR3 is TGTGCCACCAGCAGAGTCGGTCCGGGGGGTCCCATCTACAATGAGCAGTTCTTC. Translated: CATSRVGPGGPIYNEQFF. Drawing the rest from reference TRBV15 and TRBJ2-1, the complete variable domain is DAMVIQNPRYQVTQFGKPVTLSCSQTLNHNVMYWYQQKSSQAPKLLFHYYDKDFNNEADTPDNFQSRRPNTSFCFLDIRSPGLGDTAMYLCATSRVGPGGPIYNEQFFGPGTRLTVL.

The chain joins TRBV19 to TRBJ1-2, with TRBD1 matching over 10 bases. The CDR3 runs 15 residues. The V segment lost 4 bases and the J segment 8 bases; nucleotides outside the gene matches: 10. Germline V lookup: CDR1 LNHDA, CDR2 SQIVND (reference sequence). CDR3 sequence (DNA): TGTGCCAGTAGTACAATGGGACAGGGGACCTTCGGCTACACCTTC. This encodes CASSTMGQGTFGYTF. The full variable domain, rest sourced from reference TRBV19 and TRBJ1-2, is DGGITQSPKYLFRKEGQNVTLSCEQNLNHDAMYWYRQDPGQGLRLIYYSQIVNDFQKGDIAEGYSVSREKKESFPLTVTSAQKNPTAFYLCASSTMGQGTFGYTFGSGTRLTVV.

The V gene is TRBV7-2, the J gene TRBJ2-3, with 8 bases that match TRBD2. CDR1 and CDR2 from the germline V gene are SGHTA and FQGNSA. V lost 5 bases and J lost 1; bases outside the gene matches: 8. The CDR3 length is 16 residues. The CDR3 DNA is TGTGCCAGCAGCCCCCGGGGAGCGGGGGGCACAGATACGCAGTATTTT. This encodes CASSPRGAGGTDTQYF.

This chain connects TRBV10-2 to TRBJ1-6; D is unresolved. There are 14 residues in the CDR3. Germline assignment: CDR1 WSHSY and CDR2 SAAADI. Trimming took 3 bases from V and 8 from J, leaving 11 bases between them. This chain's CDR3 is CASSDEGVYSPLHF. CDR3 in DNA: TGCGCCAGCAGTGACGAGGGTGTTTATTCACCCCTCCACTTT.

J is TRBJ2-4 and V is TRBV6-2 or TRBV6-3; TRBD2 is a possible D gene (5 bases). V was cut by 6 bases and J by 0 bases, with 15 bases left in between. The CDR3 has 16 residues. The V gene's germline CDR1 is MNHEY and CDR2 SVGEGT. As DNA, the CDR3 is TGTGCCAGCAGCCCAGAGGGCTACCTAGCCAAAAACATTCAGTACTTC. Protein sequence: CASSPEGYLAKNIQYF.

This clone has just a few counts. The chain joins TRBV5-4 to TRBJ1-2, with D hard to call. Germline CDR1 reads SGHNT; CDR2 reads YYREEE (reference sequence). CDR3 length: 15 residues. V was cut by 4 bases and J by 0 bases, with 13 bases left in between. The CDR3 DNA sequence: TGTGCCAGCAGCCTACGACTGCCTCCTAACTATGGCTACACCTTC. As protein: CASSLRLPPNYGYTF.

This chain uses TRBV5-1 with TRBJ1-1; 8 bases fit TRBD1. The CDR3 extends over 14 amino acids. V dropped 4 bases and J dropped 3; count of bases not matched to a gene: 5. Germline values: CDR1 SGHRS, CDR2 YFSETQ. The chain's CDR3 is CASSVDRVYTEAFF. The CDR3 bases are TGCGCCAGCAGCGTGGACAGGGTCTACACTGAAGCTTTCTTT.

This rearrangement joins TRBV9 to TRBJ1-1; 7 positions agree with TRBD1. The J segment lost 1 base and the V segment lost 5 bases, leaving 5 bases of the junction unmatched. The germline CDR1 and CDR2 sequences are SGDLS and YYNGEE. The CDR3 length is 14 residues. The CDR3 nucleotides read TGTGCCAGCAGGGCCACAGGGGAGAACACTGAAGCTTTCTTT. Protein sequence: CASRATGENTEAFF.

The genes are TRBV19 and TRBJ1-3; D is undetermined. The CDR3 extends over 14 amino acids. In germline, CDR1 is LNHDA, CDR2 SQIVND (reference sequence). Trimming stripped 5 bases from V and 5 bases from J, with 13 bases between. The CDR3 sequence: CASSFSEYRNTIYF. The CDR3, as DNA: TGTGCCAGTAGTTTTTCGGAGTATCGAAACACCATATATTTT.

The chain recombines TRBV7-8 with TRBJ2-2; 13 positions agree with TRBD2. The trim removed 6 bases at V and 7 bases at J, leaving 5 bases unmatched. Germline V gives CDR1 SGHVS, CDR2 FQNEAQ. The CDR3 is made up of 15 amino acids. CDR3 amino acids: CASRGTSGVGGELFF. CDR3 in DNA: TGTGCCAGCAGGGGGACTAGCGGGGTAGGCGGGGAGCTGTTTTTT.

The chain employs TRBV19 and TRBJ2-1; 7 nucleotides agree with TRBD2. The CDR3 runs to 13 residues. V gave up 1 base and J gave up 8 bases; unmatched junction bases: 2. In germline, CDR1 is LNHDA, CDR2 SQIVND (reference sequence). CDR3 nucleotide sequence: TGTGCCAGTAGTATAGTTGGGGGGGATGAGCAGTTCTTC. Residues: CASSIVGGDEQFF.

The V and J genes are TRBV5-1 and TRBJ1-6, with TRBD1 identical over 8 bases. Unmatched junction bases numbered 10, after V lost 4 bases and J lost 10 bases. This CDR3 comprises 15 residues. From germline, CDR1 is SGHRS and CDR2 YFSETQ. The CDR3 DNA reads as TGCGCCAGCAGCCCCCGGACAGGGATGAACTCACCCCTCCACTTT. Its protein product is CASSPRTGMNSPLHF.

The CDR3 reads CASSYTGTGGAGGYTF. The CDR3 DNA sequence: TGTGCCAGCAGTTATACCGGGACAGGGGGCGCAGGAGGCTACACCTTC. The chain combines TRBV6-2 or TRBV6-3 with TRBJ1-2, with 12 bases that match TRBD1. In germline, CDR1 is MNHEY, CDR2 SVGEGT. CDR3 length: 16 amino acids. The ends lost 3 bases at V and 8 bases at J; junction bases unmatched: 10.

V and J are TRBV7-9 and TRBJ1-1; D perhaps matches TRBD1 (6 bases). Germline V gene lookup returns CDR1 SEHNR and CDR2 FQNEAQ (reference sequence). This CDR3 contains 15 residues. V lost 0 bases and J 1 base, leaving 9 bases between the germline ends. The CDR3 is CASSLAGTQNTEAFF. In DNA, the CDR3 is TGTGCCAGCAGCTTAGCCGGGACACAGAACACTGAAGCTTTCTTT.

The V call is TRBV19, the J call TRBJ2-1; D not resolved. Germline V CDR1 and CDR2: LNHDA, SQIVND (reference sequence). The CDR3 totals 17 residues. Between the trimmed V and J ends, which lost 4 bases and 0 bases, there was a span of 16 bases. The CDR3 coding sequence is TGTGCCAGTAGTACAGGTCCTCCCAAGAGCTCCTACAATGAGCAGTTCTTC. It yields the protein CASSTGPPKSSYNEQFF. The full variable domain, rest sourced from reference TRBV19 and TRBJ2-1, is DGGITQSPKYLFRKEGQNVTLSCEQNLNHDAMYWYRQDPGQGLRLIYYSQIVNDFQKGDIAEGYSVSREKKESFPLTVTSAQKNPTAFYLCASSTGPPKSSYNEQFFGPGTRLTVL.

The chain carries TRBV5-4 and TRBJ2-7; TRBD1 matches at 9 bases. The germline V gene has CDR1 SGHNT and CDR2 YYREEE (reference sequence). Trimming cost V 6 bases and J 5 bases; bases outside gene matches: 6. The CDR3 is made up of 13 amino acids. The CDR3 is CASTKGDRDEQYF. CDR3 nucleotide sequence: TGTGCCAGCACCAAAGGGGACAGGGACGAGCAGTACTTC.

The V gene is TRBV2, the J gene TRBJ2-3, with D possibly matching TRBD2 (5 bases). Germline-derived CDR1 and CDR2 are SNHLY and FYNNEI. CDR3 size: 13 residues. Trimming removed 6 bases from V and 1 base from J, with 8 bases in between. The chain's CDR3 is CASRNSGTDTQYF. The CDR3 DNA is TGTGCCAGCAGAAATAGCGGCACAGATACGCAGTATTTT.

The chain carries TRBV6-1 and TRBJ1-1, with 9 positions matching TRBD1. The ends lost 3 bases at V and 4 bases at J; junction bases unmatched: 3. Germline V gene sequence: CDR1 MNHNS, CDR2 SASEGT. This CDR3 has 14 residues. This chain's CDR3 is CASSEDRGFTEAFF. The CDR3, as DNA: TGTGCCAGCAGTGAGGACAGGGGATTCACTGAAGCTTTCTTT.

The rearrangement joins TRBV14 to TRBJ1-4; D not certain. Germline V gene sequence: CDR1 SGHDN, CDR2 FVKESK. V was pared by 0 bases and J by 0 bases, with 14 bases between. The CDR3 has 18 residues. CDR3 nucleotide sequence: TGTGCCAGCAGCCAAGATGGGCAGAGAGATGCAACTAATGAAAAACTGTTTTTT. Its translation is CASSQDGQRDATNEKLFF.

This clone came up once. This chain joins TRBV3-1 (or the pseudogene TRBV3-2) and TRBJ2-2, with TRBD1 matching 7 bases. The CDR3 extends over 15 amino acids. J gave up 6 bases and V 8 bases, and 12 bases lay outside the gene matches. The germline CDR1 and CDR2 sequences are LGHDT and YNNKEL (reference sequence). The CDR3, as DNA: TGTGCCAGCTGTCCAGGGGGTCCCTACTCCGGGGAGCTGTTTTTT. Translated: CASCPGGPYSGELFF.

This clone was recorded only once. The chain couples TRBV10-3 to TRBJ2-7; TRBD2 matches 9 bases. The CDR3 consists of 14 residues. V shed 4 bases and J 1 base; nucleotides not matched to a gene: 2. The germline gives CDR1 ENHRY, CDR2 SYGVKD. The CDR3, as DNA: TGTGCCATCAGTGTTAGCGGGGGATCCTACGAGCAGTACTTC. Residues: CAISVSGGSYEQYF.

A remark on this clone: This sample includes further DNA sequences coding for the same CDR3. The chain recombines TRBV5-1 with TRBJ1-2; possible D gene TRBD1, 6 bases. V lost 0 bases and J lost 3, with 6 bases in between. The CDR3 is 13 amino acids. In germline, CDR1 is SGHRS, CDR2 YFSETQ. CDR3 sequence: CASSLAGDYGYTF. The CDR3 DNA follows: TGCGCCAGCAGCTTGGCAGGGGACTATGGCTACACCTTC.

This clone has a single count. CDR3 protein: CASSLEGMNTEAFF. The CDR3 bases are TGCGCCAGCAGCTTGGAGGGGATGAACACTGAAGCTTTCTTT. The chain couples TRBV5-1 to TRBJ1-1; D may be TRBD1 (5 bases). Germline-derived CDR1 and CDR2 are SGHRS and YFSETQ. The CDR3 consists of 14 residues. Trimming took 0 bases from V and 0 from J, leaving 6 bases between them.

The rearrangement joins TRBV11-3 to TRBJ2-3; 9 bases map to TRBD2. The CDR3 runs to 18 residues. Per the germline V gene, CDR1 is SGHNT and CDR2 is YENEEA. Losses at the gene ends were 5 bases for V and 3 bases for J; bases not matched to a gene: 15. The CDR3 spells CASSRAGLAGRFTDTQYF. The DNA for the CDR3 is TGTGCCAGCAGCCGCGCGGGGCTAGCGGGGAGGTTTACAGATACGCAGTATTTT.

V and J are TRBV3-1 (or the pseudogene TRBV3-2) and TRBJ1-2, with D possibly matching TRBD1 (5 bases). V lost 3 bases and J lost 8, with 16 bases in between. This CDR3 has 14 residues. CDR1 and CDR2 from the germline V gene are LGHDT and YNNKEL (reference sequence). In DNA form, the CDR3 reads TGTGCCAGCAGCCACCGAGGATGGGGGGGAGGCTACACCTTC. Residues: CASSHRGWGGGYTF.

The chain uses TRBV25-1 and TRBJ2-7, with 8 bases fitting TRBD1. The CDR3 is 17 amino acids. V lost 1 base and J lost 6; bases outside the gene matches: 14. CDR1 and CDR2 (germline): MGHDK, SYGVNS. Here the CDR3 DNA reads TGTGCCAGCAGTGAATTAGACAGGGGAGTTGGTTGGGTCGAGCAGTACTTC. Amino acid sequence: CASSELDRGVGWVEQYF.

The CDR3 DNA follows: TGTGCCAGCAGCCAAAAGGGGGGGCCCCTCAGAGATACGCAGTATTTT. This sequence encodes CASSQKGGPLRDTQYF. The chain employs TRBV3-1 (or the pseudogene TRBV3-2) and TRBJ2-3; tentative D call: TRBD2 (7 bases). CDR1 is LGHDT and CDR2 is YNNKEL in the germline V gene (reference sequence). This CDR3 has 16 residues. Trimming pared 2 bases from V and 5 bases from J, leaving 17 bases between.

The chain has TRBV4-2 and TRBJ2-1; 8 bases align to TRBD2. The trim removed 0 bases at V and 7 bases at J, leaving 11 bases unmatched. Looked up from germline, CDR1 is LGHNA and CDR2 is YNFKEQ. The CDR3 totals 17 residues. The CDR3 loop is CASSQDWVSGVTNEQFF. The DNA of the CDR3 is TGTGCCAGCAGCCAAGATTGGGTTAGCGGGGTGACGAATGAGCAGTTCTTC.